This is a list of T cell receptor beta chains from one sample in a study of T cells expressing NK-cell markers. TCRdb reprocessed the 5' RACE reads and stores each CDR3 protein as one record, lacking DNA. Recorded for this sample: hundreds of thousands of distinct CDR3 sequences. The sequencing sample was made of blood T cells: a sorted CD56 or NKG2C T cell subset, CD4+ or CD8+ T cells, or bulk PBMC T cells (not recorded which). The source is a man in his late teens or twenties in good health. Each CDR3 is given with its conserved first and last residue.

j_gene | v_gene | len | CDR3aa
TRBJ2-1 | TRBV28 | 14 | CASSGTGDYNEQFF
TRBJ2-1 | TRBV27 | 15 | CASGHRRESYNEQFF
TRBJ2-5 | TRBV6-2/TRBV6-3 | 19 | CASSGDRGSLRSPEETQYF
TRBJ2-5 | TRBV12-3/TRBV12-4 | 11 | CASREVETQYF
TRBJ2-4 | TRBV28 | 12 | CASSPRRAIQYF
TRBJ2-3 | TRBV24-1 | 15 | CATSGGDRILNTQYF
TRBJ2-5 | TRBV6-1 | 14 | CASSDDTGVETQYF
TRBJ2-7 | TRBV12-3/TRBV12-4 | 12 | CASSLGGGKQYF
TRBJ2-1 | TRBV20-1 | 16 | CSARPSGAASYNEQFF
TRBJ2-1 | TRBV20-1 | 15 | CSARGGVAGNNEQFF
TRBJ1-6 | TRBV20-1 | 11 | CSARTAFPLHF
TRBJ2-1 | TRBV3-1 | 15 | CASSHGIQVGDEQFF
TRBJ1-4 | TRBV5-1 | 17 | CASSPGTGRPSNEKLFF
TRBJ2-1 | TRBV12-3/TRBV12-4 | 15 | CASSTGTPSYNEQFF
TRBJ1-2 | TRBV12-3/TRBV12-4 | 15 | CASSWESTGSGGYTF
TRBJ2-2 | TRBV29-1 | 12 | CSIVEGTGELFF
TRBJ2-5 | TRBV29-1 | 15 | CSVGLLAGGRETQYF
TRBJ1-4 | TRBV5-4 | 15 | CASSFGQSTNEKLFF
TRBJ2-1 | TRBV7-2 | 11 | CASSLGVGQFF
TRBJ1-2 | TRBV5-1 | 12 | CASSPWTDGYTF
TRBJ1-4 | TRBV7-2 | 15 | CASSRPGPKNEKLFF
TRBJ1-1 | TRBV5-5 | 13 | CASSFTMNTEAFF
TRBJ2-3 | TRBV20-1 | 12 | CSASPLGDTQYF
TRBJ2-7 | TRBV27 | 14 | CASSLFQGSYEQYF
TRBJ2-6 | TRBV24-1 | 18 | CATSDSRTPSNGANVLTF